A single sample is the source of the 21 T cell receptor beta chains below, sequenced in a study of CXCR3-negative and CXCR3-positive naive CD8 T cells. In preparing the TRB cDNA libraries, 5' RACE with UMI labels was used. TCRdb re-called the 5' RACE reads, yielding one record per CDR3 amino acid sequence without DNA. The sample totals tens of thousands of distinct CDR3 sequences. Sequencing was done on a sample of memory CD8+ T cells from blood. Source of these receptors: a human donor in good health. Some clones in this sample may be carry-over from other donors' samples.

The rearrangement joins TRBV29-1 to TRBJ2-3; TCRdb reports TRBD1, a call that lacks DNA to check it against. The CDR3 consists of 15 residues. The germline V gene has CDR1 SQVTM and CDR2 ANQGSEA. The CDR3 loop reads CSVDGDQDAPYTQYF.

The rearrangement uses TRBV28 and TRBJ1-1. CDR1 and CDR2 from the germline V gene are MDHEN and SYDVKM. The CDR3 is 15 amino acids. The CDR3 here is CASSDVDTRGTEAFF. The full variable domain, with the rest looked up from reference TRBV28 and TRBJ1-1, is DVKVTQSSRYLVKRTGEKVFLECVQDMDHENMFWYRQDPGLGLRLIYFSYDVKMKEKGDIPEGYSVSREKKERFSLILESASTNQTSMYLCASSDVDTRGTEAFFGQGTRLTVV.

The chain couples TRBV7-9 to TRBJ1-1. The CDR3 has 14 residues. Per germline, CDR1 SEHNR and CDR2 FQNEAQ (reference sequence). Here the CDR3 reads CASSLVRVHTEAFF.

The V gene is TRBV29-1, the J gene TRBJ2-1; the TCRdb D gene call, TRBD2, has no DNA to confirm it. The CDR3 runs 15 residues. Germline loops: CDR1 SQVTM, CDR2 ANQGSEA. CDR3 sequence reads: CSVEFRERGENEQFF.

This chain links TRBV5-4 with TRBJ2-7; absent DNA, TCRdb's TRBD2 call cannot be checked. Germline CDR1 SGHNT, CDR2 YYREEE (reference sequence). The CDR3 spans 15 residues. The CDR3 sequence: CASSLLAGDSYEQYF.

The chain carries TRBV15 and TRBJ1-1; TCRdb lists TRBD1, though no DNA is available to test this call. This CDR3 comprises 11 residues. CDR1 LNHNV and CDR2 YYDKDF come from the germline V gene (reference sequence). CDR3 amino acids: CATGDRDEAFF.

This chain uses TRBV18 with TRBJ1-1. This CDR3 is 13 amino acids long. Germline assignment: CDR1 KGHSH and CDR2 LQKENI. CDR3 region: CASSPVGNTEAFF.

The J gene is TRBJ2-7, the V gene TRBV12-3 or TRBV12-4; with no DNA, the TCRdb D assignment of TRBD1 cannot be verified. The CDR3 runs 14 residues. This CDR3 reads CASRTGQGSHEQYF.

This chain uses TRBV7-9 with TRBJ2-1; TCRdb's D call of TRBD2 is untestable without DNA. CDR1 is SEHNR and CDR2 is FQNEAQ in the germline V gene (reference sequence). The CDR3 sequence is 16 residues long. CDR3 protein: CASSSLAGGPDNEQFF.

The rearrangement joins TRBV29-1 to TRBJ2-2; TCRdb picks TRBD1, but there is no DNA to check that call. Per germline, CDR1 SQVTM and CDR2 ANQGSEA. This CDR3 has 15 amino acids. The CDR3 spells CSVEYGTLNTGELFF.

The chain uses TRBV18 and TRBJ2-1; TCRdb calls TRBD1, which cannot be checked without DNA. The length of the CDR3 is 17 residues. Germline V lookup: CDR1 KGHSH, CDR2 LQKENI. CDR3 region: CASSPGQVDAVYNEQFF.

The chain uses TRBV5-1 and TRBJ2-1. Germline lookup yields CDR1 SGHRS and CDR2 YFSETQ. This CDR3 spans 15 amino acids. This CDR3 is CASSFFQDRYNEQFF.

The chain combines TRBV7-6 with TRBJ2-2; TCRdb outputs TRBD1, but without DNA this stays unchecked. The CDR3 has 14 amino acids. Germline V lookup: CDR1 SGHVS, CDR2 FNYEAQ. The CDR3 is CASSWGPNTGELFF.

The V gene is TRBV29-1, the J gene TRBJ2-7; TCRdb proposes TRBD1, but this gene call is untestable without DNA. Germline V gene data show CDR1 as SQVTM and CDR2 as ANQGSEA. This CDR3 has 13 residues. The CDR3 loop reads CSVGTPLGYEQYF.

The genes are TRBV20-1 and TRBJ2-1; lacking DNA, the TRBD2 call made by TCRdb goes unchecked. The V gene's germline CDR1 is DFQATT and CDR2 SNEGSKA (reference sequence). The CDR3 length is 15 residues. The CDR3: CSAPQPGLAGWEQFF.

The chain employs TRBV5-6 and TRBJ1-5; TCRdb designates TRBD1, a call that cannot be tested without DNA. Germline CDR1 reads SGHDT; CDR2 reads YYEEEE. The CDR3 consists of 15 residues. The CDR3 loop reads CASSPGTGVSQPQHF.

This chain connects TRBV6-4 to TRBJ2-1; checking the TCRdb D call of TRBD2 is not possible without DNA. The germline gives CDR1 MRHNA, CDR2 SNTAGT. The CDR3 is made up of 15 amino acids. CDR3 sequence reads: CASSPGGLASDEQFF.

V gene TRBV7-8 combines with J gene TRBJ2-1; lacking DNA, the TRBD2 call made by TCRdb goes unchecked. The CDR3 totals 17 residues. Germline assignment: CDR1 SGHVS and CDR2 FQNEAQ. The CDR3 protein is CASSLGTSGSSYNEQFF.

The gene calls are TRBV7-9 and TRBJ1-1; TCRdb's D gene call, TRBD1, goes unchecked for lack of DNA. This CDR3 is built from 12 residues. CDR1 and CDR2 from the germline V gene are SEHNR and FQNEAQ (reference sequence). The CDR3 sequence: CASSFPGQEAFF.

This sequence joins TRBV29-1 and TRBJ2-2; TCRdb indicates TRBD2, and absent DNA this call remains unverified. This CDR3 has 21 amino acids. In germline, CDR1 is SQVTM, CDR2 ANQGSEA. The CDR3 loop reads CSVEDPNVGPRGLTNTGELFF.

This chain uses TRBV29-1 with TRBJ1-2; the TRBD1 assignment by TCRdb is unverifiable without DNA. This CDR3 comprises 14 residues. Germline V lookup: CDR1 SQVTM, CDR2 ANQGSEA. CDR3 sequence: CSVRTGISNYGYTF.